This TCR beta chain was documented in a study of blood T cell repertoires in COVID-19. Study details: Researchers got acute and convalescent COVID-19 samples from the United States, Italy and Spain. Nucleic acid was either cDNA or gDNA, and it came from T cells, B-cell-depleted T cells, or PBMCs.

With V trimmed by 5 bases and J by 3 bases, 7 bases remained unmatched. CDR1 is MGHRA, CDR2 YSYEKL, per germline. The CDR3 is 15 amino acids. Authors' data handling: Reference gene primer amplification gave estimated nucleated cell counts. Sequenced by immunoSEQ multiplex PCR; TCRdb stores in-frame clones only, minus some. From that table come the V and J calls and clone size; the DNA was used to work out D and trimming. The sample shows about 87,000 clones, around 81% of them seen only once. V is TRBV4-1 and J is TRBJ1-2; 9 bases map to TRBD1. The receptor's source is a woman in her 70s with acute or convalescent COVID-19. Specimen: peripheral blood. CDR3 nucleotide sequence: TGCGCCAGCAGCTACCGGACAGGGGAGGACTATGGCTACACCTTC. Translated: CASSYRTGEDYGYTF.